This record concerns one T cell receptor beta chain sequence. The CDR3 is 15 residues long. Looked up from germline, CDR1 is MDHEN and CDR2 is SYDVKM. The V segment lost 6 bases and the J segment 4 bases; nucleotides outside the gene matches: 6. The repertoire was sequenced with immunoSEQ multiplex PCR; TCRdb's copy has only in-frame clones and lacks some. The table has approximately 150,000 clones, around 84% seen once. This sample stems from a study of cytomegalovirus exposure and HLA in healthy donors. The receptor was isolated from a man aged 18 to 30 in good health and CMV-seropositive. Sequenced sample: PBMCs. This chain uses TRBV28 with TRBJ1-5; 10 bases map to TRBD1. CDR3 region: CASRQGQGRNQPQHF. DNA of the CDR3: TGTGCCAGCAGGCAGGGACAGGGGAGGAATCAGCCCCAGCATTTT.